These T cell receptor beta chains were read from a single sample in a study of cytomegalovirus exposure and HLA in healthy donors. TCRdb's table, derived via immunoSEQ multiplex PCR, lists solely in-frame clones and lacks some. The data contain over 150,000 clones, 70% to 80% of them singletons. Sequencing was performed on PBMCs. These receptors all stem from a man aged 25 to 40 in good health and CMV-seropositive. Both conserved end residues are trimmed from each CDR3. The order of the fields is J gene, V gene, CDR3 protein.

TRBJ1-1	TRBV5-1	ASSLGPGEMSTEAF
TRBJ2-7	TRBV15	AIFFKQKAAYEQY
TRBJ1-1	TRBV5-4	ASSPMGGLNTEAF
TRBJ1-2	TRBV28	ASSPSRTGGTYGYT
TRBJ2-1	TRBV14	ASSQDREGGSYNEQF
TRBJ2-7	TRBV7-9	ASSESDRGLEQY
TRBJ2-7	TRBV18	ASSPRQGRTRNEQY
TRBJ2-7	TRBV7-2	ASSLVAGRSYEQY
TRBJ1-2	TRBV6-6	ASSLNDRGPYGYT
TRBJ2-7	TRBV4-1	ASSQASGSTYEQY
TRBJ2-5	TRBV5-1	ASSFYTVLTSETQY
TRBJ2-4	TRBV5-1	ASSSDGTLDIQY
TRBJ2-2	TRBV19	ASSPRAETSSNTGELF
TRBJ2-3	TRBV7-6	ASSLEAGGRYSDTQY
TRBJ2-1	TRBV28	ASSLASGTEQF
TRBJ1-2	TRBV6-5	ASRKDRESNGYT
TRBJ2-7	TRBV7-3	ASSLRGTDDEQY
TRBJ1-5	TRBV6-6	ASTEGITGNQPQH
TRBJ2-5	TRBV4-2	ASSPAGGSGETQY
TRBJ2-7	TRBV7-8	ASIQGRGSGYEQY
TRBJ2-1	TRBV4-1	ASSLTLAAYNEQF
TRBJ2-5	TRBV9	ASSVAGEETQY